A single sample is the source of the 11 T cell receptor beta chains below, sequenced in a study of blood T cell repertoires in COVID-19. Sequencing used immunoSEQ multiplex PCR; TCRdb keeps in-frame clones, though not all of them. Of 22,000 or so clones listed, roughly 90% are singletons. Sequencing input: peripheral blood. The receptors come from a woman aged 60-75 years with active COVID-19.

The genes are TRBV10-3 and TRBJ2-3; 7 nucleotides agree with TRBD2. Germline CDR1 ENHRY, CDR2 SYGVKD. The CDR3 is 11 residues long. Trimming removed 6 bases from V and 6 bases from J; junction bases left unmatched: 0. The CDR3 DNA reads as TGTGCCATCAGCGGGGGGGATACGCAGTATTTT. The encoded protein is CAISGGDTQYF.

The chain is built from TRBV2 and TRBJ1-3; TRBD1 agrees at 10 bases. Germline V gene lookup returns CDR1 SNHLY and CDR2 FYNNEI. J lost 6 bases, V lost 6 bases, and 2 bases had no gene match. This CDR3 spans 13 amino acids. The CDR3, as DNA: TGTGCCAGCAGCGGGACAGGGGCAAACACCATATATTTT. The encoded protein is CASSGTGANTIYF.

J is TRBJ2-3 and V is TRBV29-1; TRBD1 matches at 8 bases. After removal of 5 bases from V and 1 base from J, the junction contained 2 bases not matched to a gene. In germline, CDR1 is SQVTM, CDR2 ANQGSEA. The CDR3 sequence is 13 residues long. The CDR3 loop is CSVLDRGTDTQYF. The CDR3 DNA is TGCAGCGTTTTGGACAGGGGCACAGATACGCAGTATTTT.

V gene TRBV5-1 combines with J gene TRBJ2-2; 10 bases are shared with TRBD2. The germline gives CDR1 SGHRS, CDR2 YFSETQ. The CDR3 spans 16 residues. V lost 1 base, J lost 5 bases, and 5 bases stayed unmatched. CDR3 DNA sequence: TGCGCCAGCAGCTTGCCAGCGGGGGGGGCGACCGGGGAGCTGTTTTTT. Residues: CASSLPAGGATGELFF.

This clone has a handful of counts. The sample carries other DNA sequences with the same CDR3. The rearrangement uses TRBV5-1 and TRBJ1-1; D is possibly TRBD1 (6 bases). V lost 0 bases to trimming and J lost 1 base, with 7 bases between them. The CDR3 is 14 residues long. The germline V gene has CDR1 SGHRS and CDR2 YFSETQ. As DNA, the CDR3 is TGCGCCAGCAGCTTGGAACAGGGGAACACTGAAGCTTTCTTT. Translating gives CASSLEQGNTEAFF.

V and J are TRBV4-1 and TRBJ2-1; TRBD2 matches 14 bases. The V segment lost 4 bases and the J segment 3 bases; nucleotides outside the gene matches: 5. The germline V gene has CDR1 MGHRA and CDR2 YSYEKL. The CDR3 length is 17 residues. As DNA, the CDR3 is TGCGCCAGCAGCCGCGGGGGACTAGCGGGGGTCTACAATGAGCAGTTCTTC. Its translation is CASSRGGLAGVYNEQFF.

V gene TRBV6-5 combines with J gene TRBJ2-2, with TRBD1 as a possible D gene (6 bases). The CDR3 loop spans 16 amino acids. Trimming took off 0 bases at V and 6 bases at J, with 14 bases between the two ends. CDR1 and CDR2 from the germline V gene are MNHEY and SVGAGI. CDR3 in amino acids: CASSYSILQGAGELFF. The CDR3, as DNA: TGTGCCAGCAGTTACTCCATTCTACAGGGTGCCGGGGAGCTGTTTTTT.

V and J are TRBV5-1 and TRBJ1-2; 7 positions match TRBD1. After removal of 3 bases from V and 3 bases from J, the junction contained 8 bases not matched to a gene. Germline CDR1 is SGHRS and CDR2 is YFSETQ. The CDR3 runs to 15 residues. CDR3 sequence: CASSSRQGGHYGYTF. The CDR3 DNA follows: TGCGCCAGCAGCTCAAGACAGGGCGGTCACTATGGCTACACCTTC.

The chain employs TRBV19 and TRBJ2-3; no firm D call. The germline V and J ends were trimmed by 5 bases and 5 bases, with 8 bases remaining between them. CDR3 size: 12 residues. The germline CDR1 and CDR2 sequences are LNHDA and SQIVND (reference sequence). For the CDR3, the DNA is TGTGCCAGTAGTTCCCCGGGAGATACGCAGTATTTT. It translates to CASSSPGDTQYF. The variable domain in full, with the rest retrieved from reference TRBV19 and TRBJ2-3, is DGGITQSPKYLFRKEGQNVTLSCEQNLNHDAMYWYRQDPGQGLRLIYYSQIVNDFQKGDIAEGYSVSREKKESFPLTVTSAQKNPTAFYLCASSSPGDTQYFGPGTRLTVL.

The chain carries TRBV27 and TRBJ2-5; 11 bases align to TRBD2. Germline V gives CDR1 MNHEY, CDR2 SMNVEV (reference sequence). The length of the CDR3 is 15 residues. Unmatched junction bases numbered 10, after V lost 8 bases and J lost 5 bases. CDR3 residues: CASLQRSGGAETQYF. For the CDR3, the DNA is TGTGCCAGCCTCCAGCGTAGCGGGGGGGCGGAGACCCAGTACTTC.

The chain uses TRBV7-9 and TRBJ1-5; no clear D gene. Germline values: CDR1 SEHNR, CDR2 FQNEAQ (reference sequence). The CDR3 length is 16 residues. V lost 1 base, J lost 1 base, and 11 bases lay in between. The CDR3 is CASSLGLQASNQPQHF. CDR3 nucleotide sequence: TGTGCCAGCAGCTTAGGGCTCCAGGCGAGCAATCAGCCCCAGCATTTT.